Listed below are T cell receptor beta chains from one sample, sequenced in a study of shared clonotypes between healthy human individuals. TCRdb keeps only in-frame clones here, not all; method: immunoSEQ multiplex PCR. The table has 2.3 million or so clones, 85% to 95% seen once. The sequenced material came from naive CD4+ T cells from PBMCs. Receptors originate from a man aged 18 to 30 in good health. Some clones in this sample may be carry-over from other donors' samples. Each CDR3 is given with its conserved first and last residue. The order of the fields is V gene, clone size, J gene, D gene, CDR3 protein, CDR3 DNA. The D gene is left open where the match is weak. Rows give clone size only sometimes, using once, few, many, or a class for an expanded clone.

TRBV6-6,once,TRBJ1-1,.,CASSYNKRGGRTEAFF,TGTGCCAGCAGTTACAACAAAAGGGGGGGTCGGACTGAAGCTTTCTTT
TRBV6-4,.,TRBJ1-5,.,CASRNNQPQHF,TGTGCCAGCAGGAACAATCAGCCCCAGCATTTT
TRBV5-6,.,TRBJ1-5,TRBD1,CASSLFDRENQPQHF,TGTGCCAGCAGCTTGTTCGACAGGGAGAATCAGCCCCAGCATTTT
TRBV5-6,.,TRBJ1-4,.,CASSLRATNEKLFF,TGTGCCAGCAGCTTGCGGGCAACTAATGAAAAACTGTTTTTT
TRBV15,.,TRBJ1-3,.,CATSRDRQTGNTIYF,TGTGCCACCAGCAGAGATAGGCAGACTGGAAACACCATATATTTT
TRBV28,.,TRBJ1-4,.,CASSSGGGSNEKLFF,TGTGCCAGCAGTTCGGGAGGAGGCTCTAATGAAAAACTGTTTTTT
TRBV28,.,TRBJ1-1,.,CASELQSPGGHTEAFF,TGTGCCAGCGAGTTACAATCACCCGGGGGGCACACTGAAGCTTTCTTT
TRBV7-9,.,TRBJ2-5,TRBD2,CASSLASGSSAAQYF,TGTGCCAGCAGCTTAGCTAGCGGGAGTTCGGCGGCCCAGTACTTC
TRBV18,.,TRBJ2-5,TRBD1,CASEGRDRAGETQYF,TGTGCCAGCGAGGGCCGGGACAGGGCAGGAGAGACCCAGTACTTC
TRBV27,.,TRBJ2-2,.,CASSFHGTGELFF,TGTGCCAGCAGTTTTCACGGCACCGGGGAGCTGTTTTTT
TRBV6-5,once,TRBJ2-7,TRBD2,CASSPPGLLYEQYF,TGTGCCAGCAGTCCCCCGGGACTACTCTACGAGCAGTACTTC
TRBV11-2,.,TRBJ2-5,.,CASSPGLGHTGTQYF,TGTGCCAGCAGCCCAGGGTTGGGACACACCGGGACCCAGTACTTC
TRBV9,.,TRBJ1-1,.,CASSPSRGGKQPNTEAFF,TGTGCCAGCAGCCCGAGTAGGGGGGGTAAGCAGCCGAACACTGAAGCTTTCTTT
TRBV18,.,TRBJ1-1,.,CASSPVKNTEAFF,TGTGCCAGCTCACCGGTCAAGAACACTGAAGCTTTCTTT
TRBV4-3,.,TRBJ2-7,TRBD1,CASSQDLNRGYYEQYF,TGCGCCAGCAGCCAAGATCTGAACAGGGGGTACTACGAGCAGTACTTC
TRBV30,.,TRBJ2-5,.,CAWSKRETQYF,TGTGCCTGGAGTAAGAGGGAGACCCAGTACTTC
TRBV29-1,few,TRBJ1-5,.,CSVEIFDNQPQHF,TGCAGCGTTGAAATTTTTGACAATCAGCCCCAGCATTTT
TRBV2,.,TRBJ1-3,.,CASSEVTGLGNTIYF,TGTGCCAGCAGTGAAGTAACAGGGCTCGGAAACACCATATATTTT
TRBV6-1,.,TRBJ1-2,TRBD1,CASTDRGAGYGYTF,TGTGCCAGCACTGACAGGGGGGCGGGCTATGGCTACACCTTC
TRBV5-6,once,TRBJ1-2,.,CASSLDGGTYGYTF,TGTGCCAGCAGCTTGGATGGGGGGACCTATGGCTACACCTTC
TRBV11-2,.,TRBJ2-3,TRBD1,CASTPPGQSTDTQYF,TGTGCCAGCACCCCTCCGGGACAGAGCACAGATACGCAGTATTTT
TRBV18,few,TRBJ1-1,.,CASSTDGNTEAFF,TGTGCCAGCTCCACCGACGGGAACACTGAAGCTTTCTTT